This T cell receptor gamma chain comes out of a study of gammadelta T cells in human blood (dated by TCRdb to the early 2020s). This clone is deemed hyperexpanded (1% or more). It has no known antigen specificity. Base qualities are not provided; no much larger clone lies one nucleotide away. Library preparation was by RT-PCR. The reads were generated on an Illumina MiSeq. TCRdb recomputed clones from the public reads with CATT; identical DNA rows were then combined. The sample table gives 75 to 80 gamma-chain clones. The CDR3 contains 16 residues, cysteine and phenylalanine counted. Left in the record is the CDR3 DNA by itself, 48 bases read in frame from the first base. V trim: 0 bases; J trim: 9 bases; unmatched bases: 5. From a lookup of the germline V gene (reference sequence), CDR1 and CDR2 are GITISATS and ISYDGTV. Overall results and qualifications from the work: According to the study, polyclonal expansion of innate gamma-delta T cells immediately after birth appeared to be driven by microbial exposure.

Specimen: Vgamma9Vdelta2 gamma-delta T cells from infant blood. The sequence was obtained from a human donor. The receptor chain draws on TRGV9 and TRGJP. The CDR3 is CALWEVLVLGKKIKVF. The DNA sequence is TGTGCCTTGTGGGAGGTGCTCGTGTTGGGCAAAAAAATCAAGGTATTT.